Following are 23 T cell receptor beta chains from one sample sequenced in a study of beta chain features in type 1 diabetes. The entirety of the isolated RNA underwent reverse transcription, so expressed TCRB transcripts were sequenced. Sequencing was performed with immunoSEQ multiplex PCR; in TCRdb, only in-frame clones are kept and a portion is missing. The sample shows some 410,000 clones, more than 11% of them seen only once. Sequencing was performed on naive CD4+ T cells from blood. Source of these receptors: a man aged 25-45 years in good health.

This clone appeared a few times. The chain recombines TRBV29-1 with TRBJ1-4; D is unresolved. The CDR3 totals 11 residues. The V and J ends lost 3 bases and 5 bases respectively, with 4 bases between them. Germline V gene lookup returns CDR1 SQVTM and CDR2 ANQGSEA. CDR3 residues: CSVEGNEKLFF. The CDR3 bases are TGCAGCGTTGAGGGAAATGAAAAACTGTTTTTT.

The chain employs TRBV6-6 and TRBJ2-5; weak D call: TRBD2 (6 bases). The CDR3 is made up of 15 amino acids. Per germline, CDR1 MNHNY and CDR2 SVGAGI (reference sequence). The V end was cut by 0 bases, the J end by 4 bases, with 12 bases between. The chain's CDR3 is CASSYSPGVVETQYF. As DNA, the CDR3 is TGTGCCAGCAGTTACTCACCGGGAGTAGTAGAGACCCAGTACTTC.

This sequence joins TRBV5-1 and TRBJ2-7; tentative D call: TRBD1 (5 bases). Trimming took 2 bases from V and 2 from J, leaving 11 bases between them. The CDR3 covers 14 residues. CDR1 is SGHRS, CDR2 YFSETQ, per germline. CDR3 residues: CASSLLQVTYEQYV. In DNA, the CDR3 is TGCGCCAGCAGCTTACTACAGGTAACCTACGAGCAGTACGTC.

The gene calls are TRBV5-1 and TRBJ2-7; no clear D gene. This CDR3 spans 13 amino acids. Trimming removed 0 bases at V and 4 bases at J, with 8 bases between. The germline gives CDR1 SGHRS, CDR2 YFSETQ. The CDR3 nucleotides read TGCGCCAGCAGCTTGGAACCAGCGTACGAGCAGTACGTC. This encodes CASSLEPAYEQYV.

In this sample, this clone turned up a few times. The chain carries TRBV29-1 and TRBJ2-7; D may be TRBD2 (5 bases). This CDR3 is built from 13 residues. Trimming stripped 6 bases from V and 0 bases from J, with 12 bases between. Germline V gives CDR1 SQVTM, CDR2 ANQGSEA. The CDR3 region is CSVAGRSSYEQYF. In DNA, the CDR3 is TGCAGCGTGGCGGGCCGCAGCTCCTACGAGCAGTACTTC.

The chain uses TRBV6-1 and TRBJ2-5, with TRBD1 matching 8 bases. Trimming removed 2 bases from V and 4 bases from J; junction bases left unmatched: 6. This CDR3 has 15 amino acids. Germline loops: CDR1 MNHNS, CDR2 SASEGT. CDR3 coding DNA: TGTGCCAGCAGTGAAAGCAGGGGGCGGGGAGAGACCCAGTACTTC. This gives the protein CASSESRGRGETQYF.

This clone was seen a handful of times. The chain couples TRBV11-2 to TRBJ1-1; the D gene is possibly TRBD1 (5 bases). CDR1 and CDR2 (germline): SGHAT, FQNNGV. The V end was cut by 7 bases, the J end by 0 bases, with 9 bases between. This CDR3 region has 13 residues. The CDR3 region is CASKRQMNTEAFF. In nucleotides, the CDR3 is TGTGCCAGCAAGCGACAGATGAACACTGAAGCTTTCTTT.

In its sample, this clone was seen many times. The chain links TRBV10-3 to TRBJ2-3, with D perhaps matching TRBD1 (6 bases). Germline-derived CDR1 and CDR2 are ENHRY and SYGVKD. The CDR3 runs 14 residues. Between the trimmed V and J ends, which lost 6 bases and 3 bases, there was a span of 13 bases. The DNA for the CDR3 is TGTGCCATCAGGCGGACAGAGGTGACAGATACGCAGTATTTT. Its protein is CAIRRTEVTDTQYF.

This clone has only a few counts. The rearrangement joins TRBV10-3 to TRBJ2-6, with 8 bases lining up with TRBD1. The trim removed 3 bases at V and 1 base at J, leaving 8 bases unmatched. CDR3 length equals 18 residues. Germline lookup yields CDR1 ENHRY and CDR2 SYGVKD. This CDR3 is CAISDSGTGSSGANVLTF. CDR3 sequence (DNA): TGTGCCATCAGTGATTCCGGGACAGGATCATCTGGGGCCAACGTCCTGACTTTC.

The chain joins TRBV27 to TRBJ2-5; D is perhaps TRBD2 (6 bases). The CDR3 totals 16 residues. V lost 3 bases and J 2 bases, leaving 16 bases between the germline ends. Looked up from germline, CDR1 is MNHEY and CDR2 is SMNVEV (reference sequence). The CDR3 spells CASSFKGIGLQETQYF. The CDR3 nucleotides are TGTGCCAGCAGTTTTAAGGGTATAGGACTACAAGAGACCCAGTACTTC.

V is TRBV18 and J is TRBJ1-5; weak D call: TRBD1 (6 bases). V was pared by 3 bases and J by 7 bases, with 13 bases between. CDR1 KGHSH and CDR2 LQKENI come from the germline V gene. The CDR3 extends over 14 amino acids. The CDR3 DNA is TGTGCCAGCTCACCCGGGGGGGGCTTACAGCCCCAGCATTTT. Its translation: CASSPGGGLQPQHF.

This clone was picked up a small number of times. This sequence joins TRBV2 and TRBJ2-3, with D possibly being TRBD2 (6 bases). The CDR3 runs to 15 residues. V lost 5 bases and J 4 bases, leaving 16 bases between the germline ends. Germline-derived CDR1 and CDR2 are SNHLY and FYNNEI. CDR3 protein: CASSLMTRSADTQYF. In DNA, the CDR3 is TGTGCCAGCAGTTTGATGACTAGATCTGCAGATACGCAGTATTTT.

This clone was counted between two and nine times. The chain links TRBV7-2 to TRBJ2-5; 7 bases line up with TRBD1. This CDR3 has 14 residues. Trimming took 5 bases from V and 5 from J; bases not matched to a gene: 8. In germline, CDR1 is SGHTA, CDR2 FQGNSA. CDR3 in amino acids: CASSERGLRETQYF. CDR3 sequence (DNA): TGTGCCAGCAGCGAAAGGGGGCTCCGGGAGACCCAGTACTTC.

The chain has TRBV7-6 and TRBJ2-7; TRBD2 matches at 12 bases. Germline CDR1 and CDR2: SGHVS and FNYEAQ. The CDR3 sequence is 16 residues long. Unmatched junction bases numbered 5, after V lost 3 bases and J lost 2 bases. The CDR3 loop reads CASSLATSGGTYEQYF. DNA for the CDR3: TGTGCCAGCAGCTTGGCGACTAGCGGGGGTACCTACGAGCAGTACTTC.

The rearrangement joins TRBV14 to TRBJ2-1; TRBD2 matches 8 bases. Trimming at V came to 7 bases and at J to 3 bases, leaving 5 bases not matched to a gene. The CDR3 totals 14 residues. The germline V gene encodes CDR1 SGHDN and CDR2 FVKESK. In DNA, the CDR3 is TGTGCCAGCATATTGCGGGAGGTCTACAATGAGCAGTTCTTC. The encoded protein is CASILREVYNEQFF.

This clone turned up a few times. The genes are TRBV29-1 and TRBJ2-1, with a tentative D call TRBD2 (5 bases). V shed 7 bases and J shed 7 bases, with 14 bases lying between them. The CDR3 extends over 12 amino acids. CDR1 and CDR2 (germline): SQVTM, ANQGSEA. The CDR3 reads CSASLSGNEQFF. In DNA form, the CDR3 reads TGCAGCGCCTCGCTATCGGGGAATGAGCAGTTCTTC.

This chain joins TRBV5-4 and TRBJ2-5; 8 nucleotides match TRBD2. The junction had 10 bases not matched to a gene; V was cut back by 2 bases and J by 4 bases. Per germline, CDR1 SGHNT and CDR2 YYREEE (reference sequence). The CDR3 length is 16 residues. This chain's CDR3 is CASSLPAGAEGETQYF. The DNA of the CDR3 is TGTGCCAGCAGCTTACCAGCGGGGGCTGAAGGAGAGACCCAGTACTTC.

This chain links TRBV5-1 with TRBJ2-1, with 10 bases lining up with TRBD2. V dropped 1 base and J dropped 8; count of bases not matched to a gene: 3. Germline V gene data show CDR1 as SGHRS and CDR2 as YFSETQ. CDR3 length: 14 residues. This chain's CDR3 is CASSLSSGSDEQFF. The CDR3 coding sequence is TGCGCCAGCAGCTTGTCTAGCGGGAGCGATGAGCAGTTCTTC.

The chain employs TRBV10-2 and TRBJ2-7; a possible D gene is TRBD2 (5 bases). The V gene lost 4 bases and the J gene lost 4 bases, with 11 bases spanning the gap. The CDR3 runs to 13 residues. Germline lookup yields CDR1 WSHSY and CDR2 SAAADI. CDR3 protein: CASSGVEGYEQYF. DNA of the CDR3: TGCGCCAGCAGTGGGGTCGAGGGATACGAGCAGTACTTC.

This clone appeared a few times. J is TRBJ2-1 and V is TRBV6-4, with 7 bases fitting TRBD1. Germline V gene data show CDR1 as MRHNA and CDR2 as SNTAGT. With V trimmed by 6 bases and J by 5 bases, 4 bases remained unmatched. The CDR3 is 13 residues long. CDR3 DNA sequence: TGTGCCAGCAGCATGACAGGGAACAATGAGCAGTTCTTC. Amino acid sequence: CASSMTGNNEQFF.

The chain couples TRBV7-2 to TRBJ2-7; D remains unclear. Trimming took off 5 bases at V and 6 bases at J, with 14 bases between the two ends. The CDR3 spans 13 residues. Germline CDR1 reads SGHTA; CDR2 reads FQGNSA. CDR3 DNA sequence: TGTGCCAGCAGCACAGAGCCTCCCCGCGAGCAGTACTTC. It is translated as CASSTEPPREQYF.

This clone was recorded once. Other DNA sequences in the same sample also yield this CDR3. The chain combines TRBV18 with TRBJ2-5; D is uncertain. CDR1 is KGHSH and CDR2 is LQKENI in the germline V gene. Between the trimmed V and J ends, which lost 6 bases and 5 bases, there was a span of 13 bases. CDR3 length: 13 amino acids. The CDR3 DNA follows: TGTGCCAGCTCGGCCGGGTCGCAGGAGACCCAGTACTTC. This codes for CASSAGSQETQYF. Filled out from reference TRBV18 and TRBJ2-5, the complete variable domain reads NAGVMQNPRHLVRRRGQEARLRCSPMKGHSHVYWYRQLPEEGLKFMVYLQKENIIDESGMPKERFSAEFPKEGPSILRIQQVVRGDSAAYFCASSAGSQETQYFGPGTRLLVL.

This clone was seen repeatedly, ten times or more. This chain links TRBV29-1 with TRBJ1-5; 9 nucleotides agree with TRBD1. V lost 6 bases, J lost 2 bases, and 2 bases stayed unmatched. The CDR3 is 13 amino acids. Germline lookup yields CDR1 SQVTM and CDR2 ANQGSEA. The CDR3 loop reads CSVRDRGNQPQHF. For the CDR3, the DNA is TGCAGCGTCCGGGACAGGGGCAATCAGCCCCAGCATTTT.